The clone carrying this T cell receptor (beta chain) was picked up many times. Its antigen is unknown. All participating donors were Caucasian adults from Nashville, Tennessee. The source of the sample is a study of shared clonotypes between healthy human individuals. Whole-study context: The people who gave samples were a couple of women and a few men aged 18 to 49. Overall study findings and caveats: The sampled material consisted only of blood, and tissue repertoires are likely to differ.

An even split of each subset's genomic DNA across several immunoSEQ plates was performed. Some clones are missing from TCRdb's copy, which holds only in-frame ones; the method was immunoSEQ multiplex PCR. The profile covers around 450,000 clones, with about four fifths appearing a single time and around 14% taken by the ten largest. Sequenced input: PBMCs. This receptor was identified in a woman aged 35 to 49 in good health. Some clones in this sample may be carry-over from other donors' samples.

CDR3 coding DNA: TGTGCCAGCTCACCCCGGGGCCCAACAAACACCGGGGAGCTGTTTTTT. It encodes CASSPRGPTNTGELFF. V is TRBV18 and J is TRBJ2-2, with D perhaps assigned TRBD1 or TRBD2 (5 bases each). CDR3 length: 16 amino acids. Germline V gives CDR1 KGHSH, CDR2 LQKENI. The V gene lost 3 bases and the J gene lost 2 bases, with 13 bases spanning the gap.